Here is one T cell receptor beta chain with its context. These data are taken from a study of blood T cell repertoires in COVID-19. Study context: Material from acute and convalescent COVID-19 was sourced from the United States, Italy and Spain. T cells, B-cell-depleted T cells, or PBMCs supplied cDNA or gDNA.

The V gene end was trimmed by 1 base and the J gene end by 6 bases; junction bases not matched to a gene: 7. This CDR3 is 16 amino acids long. Germline loops: CDR1 LNHDA, CDR2 SQIVND (reference sequence). Per the original methods: Reference gene primer amplification yielded estimated nucleated cell counts. Clones were sequenced by immunoSEQ multiplex PCR, and TCRdb holds only the in-frame ones, with some missing. V and J calls and clone size are given by that table; D and trimming were obtained from the DNA. Of 35,000 to 50,000 clones listed, over 80% were seen once; the top ten hold approximately 15%.

The TCR originated in a woman aged 25 to 39 in a cohort sampled during active COVID-19. Sequencing was done on a sample of peripheral blood. This chain joins TRBV19 and TRBJ2-1, with TRBD2 matching 9 bases. The DNA of the CDR3 is TGTGCCAGTAGTATAGGCTCCGGGACTAGCTCCAATGAGCAGTTCTTC. As protein: CASSIGSGTSSNEQFF.